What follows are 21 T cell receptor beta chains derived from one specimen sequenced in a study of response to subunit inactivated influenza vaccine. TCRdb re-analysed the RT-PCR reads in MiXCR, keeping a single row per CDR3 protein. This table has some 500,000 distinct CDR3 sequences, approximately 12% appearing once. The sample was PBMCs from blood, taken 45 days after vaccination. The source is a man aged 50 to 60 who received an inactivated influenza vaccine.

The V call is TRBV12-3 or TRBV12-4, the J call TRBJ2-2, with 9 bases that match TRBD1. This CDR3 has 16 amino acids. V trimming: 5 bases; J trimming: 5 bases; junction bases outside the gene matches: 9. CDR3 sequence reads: CASSPPRTGVTGELFF. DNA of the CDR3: TGTGCCAGCAGTCCGCCGAGGACAGGGGTTACCGGGGAGCTGTTTTTT.

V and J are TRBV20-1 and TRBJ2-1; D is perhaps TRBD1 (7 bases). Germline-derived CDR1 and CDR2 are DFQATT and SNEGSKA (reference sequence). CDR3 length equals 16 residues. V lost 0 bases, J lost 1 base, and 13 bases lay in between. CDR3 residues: CSARDTTGTSYNEQFF. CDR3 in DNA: TGCAGTGCTAGAGACACGACAGGGACTTCCTACAATGAGCAGTTCTTC.

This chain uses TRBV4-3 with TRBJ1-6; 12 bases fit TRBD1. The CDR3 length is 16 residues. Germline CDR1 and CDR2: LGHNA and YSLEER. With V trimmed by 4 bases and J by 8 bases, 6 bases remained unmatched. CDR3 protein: CASSPRGQGAYSPLHF. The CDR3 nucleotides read TGCGCCAGCAGCCCACGGGGACAGGGGGCTTATTCACCCCTCCACTTT.

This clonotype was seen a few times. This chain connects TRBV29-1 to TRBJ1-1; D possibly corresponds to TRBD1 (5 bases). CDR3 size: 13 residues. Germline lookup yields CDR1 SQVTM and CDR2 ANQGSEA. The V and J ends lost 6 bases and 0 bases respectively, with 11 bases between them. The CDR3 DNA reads TGCAGCGTCGCGGGACTTATGAACACTGAAGCTTTCTTT. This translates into CSVAGLMNTEAFF. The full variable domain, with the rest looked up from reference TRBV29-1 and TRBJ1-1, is SAVISQKPSRDICQRGTSLTIQCQVDSQVTMMFWYRQQPGQSLTLIATANQGSEATYESGFVIDKFPISRPNLTFSTLTVSNMSPEDSSIYLCSVAGLMNTEAFFGQGTRLTVV.

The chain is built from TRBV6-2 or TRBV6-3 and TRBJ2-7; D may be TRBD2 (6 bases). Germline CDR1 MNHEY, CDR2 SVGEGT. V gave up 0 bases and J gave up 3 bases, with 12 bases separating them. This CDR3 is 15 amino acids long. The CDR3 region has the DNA TGTGCCAGCAGTTACTCCCTTCTAGCGAACTACGAGCAGTACTTC. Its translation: CASSYSLLANYEQYF.

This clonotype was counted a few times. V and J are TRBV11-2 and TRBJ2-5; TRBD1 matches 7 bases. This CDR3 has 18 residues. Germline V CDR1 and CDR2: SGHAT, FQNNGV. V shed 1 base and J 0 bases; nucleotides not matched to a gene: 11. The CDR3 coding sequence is TGTGCCAGCAGCTTAGGTTGGCAGGGGGTGGGGTACCAAGAGACCCAGTACTTC. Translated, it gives CASSLGWQGVGYQETQYF.

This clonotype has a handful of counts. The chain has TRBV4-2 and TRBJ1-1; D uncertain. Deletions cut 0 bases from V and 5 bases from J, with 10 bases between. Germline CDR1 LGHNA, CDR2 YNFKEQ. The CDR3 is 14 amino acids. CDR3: CASSQDLAGTEAFF. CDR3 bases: TGTGCCAGCAGCCAAGATCTTGCAGGAACTGAAGCTTTCTTT.

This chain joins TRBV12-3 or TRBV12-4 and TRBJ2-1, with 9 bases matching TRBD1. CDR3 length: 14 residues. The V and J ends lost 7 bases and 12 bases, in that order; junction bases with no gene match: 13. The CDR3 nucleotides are TGTGCCAGCAAGAACCGGGACAGGGATTCGGCGCAGTTCTTC. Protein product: CASKNRDRDSAQFF.

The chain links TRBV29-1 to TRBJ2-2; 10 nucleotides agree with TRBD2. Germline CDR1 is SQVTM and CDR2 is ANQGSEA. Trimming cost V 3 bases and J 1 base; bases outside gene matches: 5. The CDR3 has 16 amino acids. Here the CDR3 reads CSVELKREGNTGELFF. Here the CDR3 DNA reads TGCAGCGTTGAGTTAAAGCGGGAGGGGAACACCGGGGAGCTGTTTTTT.

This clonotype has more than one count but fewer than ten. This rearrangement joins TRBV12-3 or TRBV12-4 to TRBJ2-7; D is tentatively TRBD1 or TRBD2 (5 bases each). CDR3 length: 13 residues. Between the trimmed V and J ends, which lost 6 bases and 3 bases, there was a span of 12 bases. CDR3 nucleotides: TGTGCCAGCAGGGGACGGGACCTCTACGAGCAGTACTTC. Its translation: CASRGRDLYEQYF.

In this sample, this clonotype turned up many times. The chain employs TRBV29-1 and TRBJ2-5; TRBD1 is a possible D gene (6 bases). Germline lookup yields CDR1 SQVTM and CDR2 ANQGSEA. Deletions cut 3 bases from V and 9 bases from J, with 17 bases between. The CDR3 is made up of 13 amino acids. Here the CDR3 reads CSVEQAAGAAQYF. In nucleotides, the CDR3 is TGCAGCGTTGAGCAGGCGGCAGGGGCAGCCCAGTACTTC.

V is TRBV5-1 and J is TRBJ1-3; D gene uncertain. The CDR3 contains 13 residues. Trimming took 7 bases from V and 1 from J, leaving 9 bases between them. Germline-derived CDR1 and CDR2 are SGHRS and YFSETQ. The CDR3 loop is CASSSYSGNTIYF. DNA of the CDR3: TGCGCCAGCTCGTCGTATTCTGGAAACACCATATATTTT.

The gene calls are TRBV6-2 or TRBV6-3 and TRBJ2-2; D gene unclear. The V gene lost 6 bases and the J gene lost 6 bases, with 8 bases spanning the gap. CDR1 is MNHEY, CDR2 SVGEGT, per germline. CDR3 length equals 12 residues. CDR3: CASRTQAGELFF. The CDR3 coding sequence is TGTGCCAGCAGGACCCAGGCCGGGGAGCTGTTTTTT.

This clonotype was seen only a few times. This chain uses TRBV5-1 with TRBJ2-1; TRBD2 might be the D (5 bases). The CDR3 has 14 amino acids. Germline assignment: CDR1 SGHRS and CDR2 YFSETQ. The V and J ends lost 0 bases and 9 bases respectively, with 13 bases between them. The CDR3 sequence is CASSLGEYGSEQFF. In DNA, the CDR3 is TGCGCCAGCAGCTTGGGGGAGTATGGGAGTGAGCAGTTCTTC.

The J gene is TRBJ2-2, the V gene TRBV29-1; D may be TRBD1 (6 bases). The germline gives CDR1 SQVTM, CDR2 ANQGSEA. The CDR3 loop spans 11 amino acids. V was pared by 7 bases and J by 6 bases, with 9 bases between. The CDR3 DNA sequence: TGCAGCGGGGGGCTGCCCGGGGAGCTGTTTTTT. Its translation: CSGGLPGELFF.

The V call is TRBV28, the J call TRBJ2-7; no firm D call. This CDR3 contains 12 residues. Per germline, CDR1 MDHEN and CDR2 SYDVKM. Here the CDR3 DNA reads TGTGCTACGGACCGCGGCTCCTACGAGCAGTACTTC. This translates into CATDRGSYEQYF.

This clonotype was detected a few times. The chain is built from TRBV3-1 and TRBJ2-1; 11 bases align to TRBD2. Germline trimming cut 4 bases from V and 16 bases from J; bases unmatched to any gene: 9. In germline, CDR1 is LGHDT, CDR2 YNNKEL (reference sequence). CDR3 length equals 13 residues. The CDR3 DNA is TGTGCCAGCAGCCCAGGAACTAGCGGGGGTGGATTCTTC. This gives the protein CASSPGTSGGGFF.

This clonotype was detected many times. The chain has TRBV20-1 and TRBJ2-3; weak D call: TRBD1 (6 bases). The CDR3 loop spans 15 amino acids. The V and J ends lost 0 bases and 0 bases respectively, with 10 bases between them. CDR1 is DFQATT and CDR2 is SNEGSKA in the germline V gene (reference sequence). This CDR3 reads CSARDAGTSTDTQYF. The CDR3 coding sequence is TGCAGTGCTAGAGACGCCGGGACAAGCACAGATACGCAGTATTTT.

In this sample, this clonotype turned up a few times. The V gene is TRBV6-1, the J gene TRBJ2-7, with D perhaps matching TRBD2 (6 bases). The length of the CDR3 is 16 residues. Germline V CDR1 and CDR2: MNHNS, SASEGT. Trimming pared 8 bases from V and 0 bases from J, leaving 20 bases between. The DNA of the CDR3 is TGTGCCAGCGCCCCACCTCGGAGGGAAATCTCCTACGAGCAGTACTTC. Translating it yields CASAPPRREISYEQYF.

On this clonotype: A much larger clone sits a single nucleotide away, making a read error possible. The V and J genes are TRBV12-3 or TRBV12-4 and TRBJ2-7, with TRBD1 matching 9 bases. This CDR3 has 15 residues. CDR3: CGSSGQGQTTYEQYF. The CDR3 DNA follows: TGTGGCAGCAGCGGACAGGGGCAGACAACCTACGAGCAGTACTTC.

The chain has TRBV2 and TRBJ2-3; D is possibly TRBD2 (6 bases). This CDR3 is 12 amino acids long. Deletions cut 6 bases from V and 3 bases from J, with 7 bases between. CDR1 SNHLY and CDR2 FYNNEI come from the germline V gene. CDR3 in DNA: TGTGCCAGCAGGCTAGCGACAGATACGCAGTATTTT. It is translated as CASRLATDTQYF.